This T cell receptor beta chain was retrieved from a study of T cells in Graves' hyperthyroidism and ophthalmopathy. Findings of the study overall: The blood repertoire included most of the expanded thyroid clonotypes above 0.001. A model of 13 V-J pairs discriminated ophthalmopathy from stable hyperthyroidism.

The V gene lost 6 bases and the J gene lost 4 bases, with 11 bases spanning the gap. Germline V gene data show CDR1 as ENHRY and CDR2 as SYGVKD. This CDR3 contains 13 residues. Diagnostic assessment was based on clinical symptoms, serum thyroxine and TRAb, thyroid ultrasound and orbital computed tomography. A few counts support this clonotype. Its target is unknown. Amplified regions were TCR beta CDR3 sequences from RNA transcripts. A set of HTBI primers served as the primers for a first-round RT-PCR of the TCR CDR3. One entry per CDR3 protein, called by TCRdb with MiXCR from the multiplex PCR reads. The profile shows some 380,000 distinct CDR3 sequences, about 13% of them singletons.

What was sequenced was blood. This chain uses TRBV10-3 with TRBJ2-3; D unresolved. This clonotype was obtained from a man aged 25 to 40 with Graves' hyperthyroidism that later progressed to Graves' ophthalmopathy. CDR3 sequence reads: CAIRDGRADTQYF. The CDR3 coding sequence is TGTGCCATCAGGGACGGTAGGGCAGATACGCAGTATTTT.